This entry is about one TCR beta chain. What antigen it recognizes has not been identified. One base away there is no much larger clone; base qualities are not given. According to the germline V gene, CDR1 reads SGHDT and CDR2 reads YYEEEE. V lost 4 bases and J lost 2 bases, and the count of bases not matched to a germline gene is 11. Measured from the cysteine to the phenylalanine, the CDR3 is 16 residues long. The kept DNA is CDR3 alone, 48 bases in frame from the first base. The data belong to a study of T cell changes during pregnancy in multiple sclerosis (dated by TCRdb to between 2018 and 2020). Describing the broader study: The study examined how the T cell repertoire changed over the course of pregnancy in women with multiple sclerosis.

The library was produced with the immunoSEQ multiplex PCR assay. The immuneACCESS repertoire file appears here via TCRdb, limited to in-frame rearrangements. These files lack a portion of the clones; in checked studies, under half of the deficit traces to unresolved V genes, and the cause of the others is not known. The sample yields approximately 70,000 clones; 90% to 95% were counted once. Under 0.9% of the sample lies in the top ten. The rearranged chain carries TRBV5-6 and TRBJ2-7; TRBD2 matches 8 bases in the middle. The receptor was derived from a female donor in good health, enrolled as a control in a pregnancy study. The specimen comprised peripheral blood, sampled in the third trimester of pregnancy. This receptor carries the CDR3 CASSTLTGTRAYEQYF. The DNA sequence is as follows: TGTGCCAGCAGCACTCTAACCGGGACTAGAGCCTACGAGCAGTACTTC.